The 31 T cell receptor beta chains reported below all come from one sample, sequenced in a study of blood T cell repertoires in COVID-19. Generated by immunoSEQ multiplex PCR, the TCRdb table keeps only in-frame clones and is missing some. The table lists 110,000 to 150,000 clones, around nine tenths of them singletons. What was sequenced was peripheral blood. Every receptor here comes from a man between 60 and 70 years old with active or convalescent COVID-19.

The chain combines TRBV7-2 with TRBJ1-2, with TRBD1 matching over 9 bases. V shed 4 bases, J shed 0 bases, and the junction held 6 bases outside the gene matches. The CDR3 length is 16 residues. Germline V gene data show CDR1 as SGHTA and CDR2 as FQGNSA. CDR3 in DNA: TGTGCCAGCAGCTCCTTGACAGGGGGTTCTAACTATGGCTACACCTTC. Residues: CASSSLTGGSNYGYTF.

CDR3 bases: TGTGCCAGCAGGGAGGGACCTGGGGATACGCAGTATTTT. Protein: CASREGPGDTQYF. V usage is TRBV6-5 and J usage is TRBJ2-3; tentatively, D is TRBD2 (6 bases). The CDR3 sequence is 13 residues long. V lost 6 bases, J lost 6 bases, and 13 bases lay in between. Germline-derived CDR1 and CDR2 are MNHEY and SVGAGI.

This clone was seen once. The chain uses TRBV19 and TRBJ1-4; 10 bases are shared with TRBD1. The CDR3 runs 18 residues. J gave up 3 bases and V 5 bases, and 12 bases lay outside the gene matches. Per the germline V gene, CDR1 is LNHDA and CDR2 is SQIVND (reference sequence). The CDR3 here is CASSRRDRGVIANEKLFF. DNA for the CDR3: TGTGCCAGTAGTCGCCGGGACAGGGGAGTGATAGCTAATGAAAAACTGTTTTTT. The complete variable domain, with remaining parts taken from reference TRBV19 and TRBJ1-4, reads DGGITQSPKYLFRKEGQNVTLSCEQNLNHDAMYWYRQDPGQGLRLIYYSQIVNDFQKGDIAEGYSVSREKKESFPLTVTSAQKNPTAFYLCASSRRDRGVIANEKLFFGSGTQLSVL.

The chain joins TRBV6-4 to TRBJ2-7, with 8 nucleotides matching TRBD2. Trimming removed 1 base from V and 4 bases from J; junction bases left unmatched: 18. Per germline, CDR1 MRHNA and CDR2 SNTAGT. The CDR3 consists of 19 residues. The DNA of the CDR3 is TGTGCCAGCAGTGACTTACCACCGGGGGGGGGATCGAAATATTACGAGCAGTACTTC. Translation gives CASSDLPPGGGSKYYEQYF.

In the case of this clone: The same CDR3 can be traced to other DNA sequences in this sample. The genes are TRBV5-4 and TRBJ2-5; 9 positions agree with TRBD2. CDR1 and CDR2 from the germline V gene are SGHNT and YYREEE (reference sequence). The CDR3 spans 14 residues. V trimming: 0 bases; J trimming: 5 bases; junction bases outside the gene matches: 2. The CDR3 sequence: CASSLGSGGETQYF. The CDR3 DNA follows: TGTGCCAGCAGCTTGGGTAGCGGGGGTGAGACCCAGTACTTC.

The chain couples TRBV27 to TRBJ2-1; D gene ambiguous. Trimming left V 2 bases short and J 7 bases short, with 12 bases between. The germline V gene encodes CDR1 MNHEY and CDR2 SMNVEV (reference sequence). The CDR3 covers 14 residues. The CDR3 here is CASSLSRLTNEQFF. The CDR3 DNA reads as TGTGCCAGCAGTTTAAGTCGACTTACGAATGAGCAGTTCTTC.

This chain uses TRBV28 with TRBJ1-4; tentative D call: TRBD1 (6 bases). V lost 4 bases and J lost 5, with 11 bases in between. The CDR3 is 14 residues long. CDR1 MDHEN and CDR2 SYDVKM come from the germline V gene. The DNA for the CDR3 is TGTGCCAGCAGTTCCCTGGGGGCCAATGAAAAACTGTTTTTT. This encodes CASSSLGANEKLFF.

This clone was detected only a few times. The rearrangement links TRBV28 to TRBJ2-7, with 9 bases fitting TRBD1. Unmatched junction bases numbered 14, after V lost 6 bases and J lost 5 bases. The CDR3 extends over 16 amino acids. In germline, CDR1 is MDHEN, CDR2 SYDVKM. CDR3 protein: CASRQPPGTGPHEQYF. The CDR3 DNA reads TGTGCCAGCAGACAACCGCCCGGGACAGGGCCCCACGAGCAGTACTTC.

V is TRBV3-1 (or the pseudogene TRBV3-2) and J is TRBJ2-1; TRBD2 matches at 7 bases. The V and J ends lost 0 bases and 4 bases, in that order; junction bases with no gene match: 3. The germline CDR1 and CDR2 sequences are LGHDT and YNNKEL (reference sequence). This CDR3 contains 15 residues. CDR3 region: CASSQDRGVYNEQFF. The DNA of the CDR3 is TGTGCCAGCAGCCAAGATCGGGGGGTGTACAATGAGCAGTTCTTC.

This chain links TRBV19 with TRBJ1-6, with TRBD1 matching 8 bases. V was clipped by 5 bases and J by 10 bases; unmatched bases: 10. CDR1 LNHDA and CDR2 SQIVND come from the germline V gene (reference sequence). The CDR3 spans 15 residues. CDR3 sequence: CASSSIQGGRSPLHF. In DNA form, the CDR3 reads TGTGCCAGTAGTTCCATACAGGGGGGTAGGTCACCCCTCCACTTT.

The chain employs TRBV21-1 and TRBJ2-1; TRBD2, the table's D call, lacks a check against the DNA. TRBV21-1 is a pseudogene segment. The CDR3 runs to 21 residues. This CDR3 reads CASSKPLRTSGRHPSYNEQFF. The CDR3 bases are TGTGCCAGCAGCAAACCCCTCCGGACTAGCGGGAGGCATCCCTCCTACAATGAGCAGTTCTTC.

The chain carries TRBV11-3 and TRBJ1-5; 7 bases line up with TRBD1. The CDR3 covers 15 residues. The junction had 11 bases not matched to a gene; V was cut back by 5 bases and J by 7 bases. Germline V gene lookup returns CDR1 SGHNT and CDR2 YENEEA. CDR3 sequence: CASSRNRGEWQPQHF. In nucleotides, the CDR3 is TGTGCCAGCAGCCGAAACAGGGGTGAATGGCAGCCCCAGCATTTT.

The chain joins TRBV7-9 to TRBJ1-5; 8 bases match TRBD1. Per germline, CDR1 SEHNR and CDR2 FQNEAQ (reference sequence). J gave up 5 bases and V 10 bases, and 7 bases lay outside the gene matches. The CDR3 sequence is 13 residues long. The CDR3 DNA reads TGTGCCACCTCGGACAGGGATCATCAGCCCCAGCATTTT. The encoded protein is CATSDRDHQPQHF.

The chain employs TRBV4-3 and TRBJ1-6; TRBD1 matches 7 bases. Germline values: CDR1 LGHNA, CDR2 YSLEER. This CDR3 region has 16 residues. V was pared by 1 base and J by 5 bases, with 5 bases of the junction left unmatched. The CDR3 loop reads CASSQALGTDNSPLHF. CDR3 sequence (DNA): TGCGCCAGCAGCCAAGCACTAGGGACAGATAATTCACCCCTCCACTTT.

The chain recombines TRBV20-1 with TRBJ2-5, with D possibly TRBD2 on 5 matching bases. Germline V gene lookup returns CDR1 DFQATT and CDR2 SNEGSKA (reference sequence). This CDR3 spans 11 amino acids. The CDR3 region is CSAGVQETQYF. The CDR3 bases are TGCAGCGCCGGGGTCCAAGAGACCCAGTACTTC.

CDR3 DNA: TGTGCCAGCAGGGGAGGGGGAGGTGGCTACACCTTC. This codes for CASRGGGGGYTF. J is TRBJ1-2 and V is TRBV21-1. TRBV21-1 is a listed pseudogene. The CDR3 has 12 amino acids.

The count of this clone is one. This chain connects TRBV18 to TRBJ2-7, with 9 positions matching TRBD1. CDR1 and CDR2 from the germline V gene are KGHSH and LQKENI. Trimming removed 3 bases from V and 1 base from J; junction bases left unmatched: 4. The CDR3 has 15 residues. CDR3 region: CASSPPGQGSYEQYF. CDR3 sequence (DNA): TGTGCCAGCTCACCCCCGGGACAGGGATCCTACGAGCAGTACTTC.

Turning to this clone: The junction departs from the called germline gene at one end, perhaps through a read error. J is TRBJ2-3 and V is TRBV28; 11 positions agree with TRBD1. The CDR3 is made up of 12 amino acids. The germline gives CDR1 MDHEN, CDR2 SYDVKM. The CDR3 here is CASGQGAQRHCF. CDR3 nucleotide sequence: TGTGCCAGCGGACAGGGGGCCCAACGCCATTGTTTT.

This rearrangement joins TRBV30 to TRBJ1-6; a possible D gene is TRBD1 (6 bases). The CDR3 contains 12 residues. Germline-derived CDR1 and CDR2 are GTSNPN and SVGIG (reference sequence). Trimming cost V 3 bases and J 10 bases, with 10 bases left between them. The CDR3 DNA reads TGTGCCTGGAGGCCAGGGGAATCACCCCTCCACTTT. Its translation is CAWRPGESPLHF.

This clone occurred a few times. The chain combines TRBV19 with TRBJ2-2; TRBD1 matches 10 bases. The CDR3 sequence is 16 residues long. Germline CDR1 and CDR2: LNHDA and SQIVND (reference sequence). V was pared by 3 bases and J by 7 bases, with 8 bases of the junction left unmatched. The CDR3 coding sequence is TGTGCCAGTAGTATGCCCGGGACAGGGGCGGGCGGGGAGCTGTTTTTT. Translating it yields CASSMPGTGAGGELFF.

In nucleotides, the CDR3 is TGCGCCAGCAGCTTGGCCCCAGGGTCTCAGCCCCAGCATTTT. Its translation is CASSLAPGSQPQHF. The chain has TRBV5-1 and TRBJ1-5; weak D call: TRBD1 (5 bases). This CDR3 comprises 14 residues. The V and J ends lost 0 bases and 6 bases respectively, with 10 bases between them. The germline V gene has CDR1 SGHRS and CDR2 YFSETQ.

The chain uses TRBV4-2 and TRBJ1-2; TRBD1 agrees at 10 bases. The J segment lost 2 bases and the V segment lost 3 bases, leaving 6 bases of the junction unmatched. This CDR3 has 16 amino acids. Per the germline V gene, CDR1 is LGHNA and CDR2 is YNFKEQ. The CDR3 coding sequence is TGTGCCAGCAGCCATCCGGACAGGGGGTTAAACTATGGCTACACCTTC. Amino acid sequence: CASSHPDRGLNYGYTF.

This clone was detected a few times. This chain connects TRBV7-3 to TRBJ2-7; TRBD2 aligns across 7 bases. The J segment lost 4 bases and the V segment lost 5 bases, leaving 8 bases of the junction unmatched. The germline gives CDR1 SGHTA, CDR2 FQGTGA. The CDR3 length is 14 residues. The CDR3 coding sequence is TGTGCCAGCAGCCAAACTGGCGGGGGATACGAGCAGTACTTC. Its protein is CASSQTGGGYEQYF.

This clone was seen only once. The chain joins TRBV4-1 to TRBJ2-7, with a possible D match to TRBD1 (6 bases). The V end lost 0 bases, the J end lost 0 bases, and 12 bases lay between the germline ends. Germline lookup yields CDR1 MGHRA and CDR2 YSYEKL. This CDR3 spans 16 amino acids. Here the CDR3 DNA reads TGCGCCAGCAGCCAAGAGACAGGCCTTACCTCCTACGAGCAGTACTTC. Translation: CASSQETGLTSYEQYF.

This chain uses TRBV7-2 with TRBJ1-3; D uncertain. V gave up 4 bases and J gave up 4 bases, with 17 bases separating them. The CDR3 spans 16 residues. Germline V CDR1 and CDR2: SGHTA, FQGNSA. This CDR3 reads CASSSPGSNSGNTIYF. The CDR3 nucleotides are TGTGCCAGCAGCTCTCCGGGATCAAATTCCGGAAACACCATATATTTT.

Only one count was recorded for this clone. The V gene is TRBV7-2, the J gene TRBJ1-6, with D possibly matching TRBD1 (5 bases). V shed 1 base and J shed 5 bases, with 6 bases lying between them. The CDR3 loop spans 14 amino acids. Germline values: CDR1 SGHTA, CDR2 FQGNSA. The DNA for the CDR3 is TGTGCCAGCAGCTTAGGACAGAATAATTCACCCCTCCACTTT. It translates to CASSLGQNNSPLHF.

The gene calls are TRBV6-4 and TRBJ2-1; TRBD2 might be the D (6 bases). Germline values: CDR1 MRHNA, CDR2 SNTAGT. The CDR3 totals 14 residues. Deletions cut 7 bases from V and 4 bases from J, with 14 bases between. CDR3 region: CASNRRGPYNEQFF. The CDR3 coding sequence is TGTGCCAGCAATCGGAGGGGCCCATACAATGAGCAGTTCTTC.

This sequence joins TRBV7-2 and TRBJ1-2; no clear D. Germline CDR1 is SGHTA and CDR2 is FQGNSA. V lost 3 bases to trimming and J lost 1 base, with 6 bases between them. The CDR3 contains 13 residues. The CDR3 region has the DNA TGTGCCAGCAGCTTCACAGTTAACTATGGCTACACCTTC. Translating gives CASSFTVNYGYTF.

V gene TRBV3-1 (or the pseudogene TRBV3-2) combines with J gene TRBJ2-7; 8 nucleotides agree with TRBD1. The germline CDR1 and CDR2 sequences are LGHDT and YNNKEL (reference sequence). Trimming took 4 bases from V and 7 from J; bases not matched to a gene: 15. This CDR3 has 16 residues. The CDR3 nucleotides are TGTGCCAGCAGCCTCGTTATGCTCGACAGGGGAGGAGAGCAGTACTTC. It specifies CASSLVMLDRGGEQYF.

V is TRBV7-6 and J is TRBJ2-5, with 7 nucleotides matching TRBD2. After removal of 0 bases from V and 5 bases from J, the junction contained 6 bases not matched to a gene. The CDR3 has 15 residues. CDR1 SGHVS and CDR2 FNYEAQ come from the germline V gene. In nucleotides, the CDR3 is TGTGCCAGCAGCTTAGCCACCAGGCGGGAGGAGACCCAGTACTTC. Protein: CASSLATRREETQYF.

The rearrangement uses TRBV5-6 and TRBJ1-5, with D hard to call. There are 14 residues in the CDR3. V was clipped by 1 base and J by 3 bases, with 8 bases between them. Germline-derived CDR1 and CDR2 are SGHDT and YYEEEE. The CDR3 is CASSLRENNQPQHF. The CDR3 DNA reads as TGTGCCAGCAGCTTGAGAGAGAACAATCAGCCCCAGCATTTT. Full variable domain (rest looked up from reference TRBV5-6 and TRBJ1-5): DAGVTQSPTHLIKTRGQQVTLRCSPKSGHDTVSWYQQALGQGPQFIFQYYEEEERQRGNFPDRFSGHQFPNYSSELNVNALLLGDSALYLCASSLRENNQPQHFGDGTRLSIL.